This TCR beta chain was recovered during a study of T-cell memory formation after mild COVID-19. Study-wide background: Across donors, TCR clusters were largely donor specific. Study-level findings and limits: Day 15 to 85 contracting clones showed balanced CD4/CD8; day 15 to 37 expanders favored CD4+.

Germline V gene sequence: CDR1 SQVTM, CDR2 ANQGSEA. J gave up 0 bases and V 6 bases, and 8 bases lay outside the gene matches. This CDR3 spans 14 amino acids. This clonotype was picked up a small number of times. Its antigen is unknown. Each CDR3 protein gets one entry after TCRdb re-called the 5' RACE reads with MiXCR. The repertoire holds roughly 560,000 distinct CDR3 sequences, about a fifth seen once, with 12% in the top ten. Sequenced sample: PBMCs or a T cell subset sorted from them (not recorded which). The chain is built from TRBV29-1 and TRBJ2-7; 7 bases agree with TRBD1. The origin of this receptor is an adult woman who had mild COVID-19 (a few samples of this study predate the infection). Cell type and time point are not known. This chain's CDR3 is CSVSRDRLSYEQYF. The CDR3 bases are TGCAGCGTAAGCCGGGACAGACTCTCCTACGAGCAGTACTTC.